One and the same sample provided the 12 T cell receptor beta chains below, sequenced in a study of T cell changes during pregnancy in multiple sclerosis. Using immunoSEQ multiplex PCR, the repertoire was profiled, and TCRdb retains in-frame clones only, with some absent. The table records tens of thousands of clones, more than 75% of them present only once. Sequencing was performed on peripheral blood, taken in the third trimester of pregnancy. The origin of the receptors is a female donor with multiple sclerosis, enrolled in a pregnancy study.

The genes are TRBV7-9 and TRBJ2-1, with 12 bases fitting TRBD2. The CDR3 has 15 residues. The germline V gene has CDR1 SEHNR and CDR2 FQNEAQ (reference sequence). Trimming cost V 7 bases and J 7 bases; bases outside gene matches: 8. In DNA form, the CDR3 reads TGTGCCAGCACCCCGACTAGCGGGGGTGGTAATGAGCAGTTCTTC. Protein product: CASTPTSGGGNEQFF.

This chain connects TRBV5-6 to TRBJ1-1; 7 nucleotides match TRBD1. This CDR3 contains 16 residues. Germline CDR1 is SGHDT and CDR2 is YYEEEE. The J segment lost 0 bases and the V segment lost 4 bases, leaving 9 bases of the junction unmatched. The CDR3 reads CASSVTGEFMNTEAFF. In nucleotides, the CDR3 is TGTGCCAGCAGCGTTACAGGGGAATTCATGAACACTGAAGCTTTCTTT.

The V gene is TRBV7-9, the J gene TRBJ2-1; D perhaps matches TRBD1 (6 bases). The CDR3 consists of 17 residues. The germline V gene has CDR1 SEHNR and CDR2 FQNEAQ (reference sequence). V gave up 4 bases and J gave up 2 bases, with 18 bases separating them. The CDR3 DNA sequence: TGTGCCAGCAGCTCCGCAATGGGGTACAGGGCCTACAATGAGCAGTTCTTC. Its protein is CASSSAMGYRAYNEQFF.

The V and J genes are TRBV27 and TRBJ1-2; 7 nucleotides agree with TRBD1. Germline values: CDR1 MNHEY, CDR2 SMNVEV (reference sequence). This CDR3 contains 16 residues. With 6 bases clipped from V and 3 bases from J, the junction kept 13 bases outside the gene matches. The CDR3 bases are TGTGCCAGCAGCCCCCTTCGAGGGGGCTTGGACTATGGCTACACCTTC. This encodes CASSPLRGGLDYGYTF.

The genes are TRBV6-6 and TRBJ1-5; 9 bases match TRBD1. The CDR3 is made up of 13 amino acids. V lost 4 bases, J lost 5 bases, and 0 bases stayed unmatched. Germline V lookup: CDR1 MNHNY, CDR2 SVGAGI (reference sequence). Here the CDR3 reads CASSWDRDQPQHF. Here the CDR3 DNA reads TGTGCCAGCAGTTGGGACAGGGATCAGCCCCAGCATTTT.

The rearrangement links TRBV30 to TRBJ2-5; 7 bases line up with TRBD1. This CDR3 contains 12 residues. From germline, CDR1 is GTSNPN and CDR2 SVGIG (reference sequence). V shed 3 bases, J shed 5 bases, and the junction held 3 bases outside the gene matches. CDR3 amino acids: CAWSPDRETQYF. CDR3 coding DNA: TGTGCCTGGAGCCCGGACAGGGAGACCCAGTACTTC. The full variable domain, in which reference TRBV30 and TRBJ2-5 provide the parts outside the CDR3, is SQTIHQWPATLVQPVGSPLSLECTVEGTSNPNLYWYRQAAGRGLQLLFYSVGIGQISSEVPQNLSASRPQDRQFILSSKKLLLSDSGFYLCAWSPDRETQYFGPGTRLLVL.

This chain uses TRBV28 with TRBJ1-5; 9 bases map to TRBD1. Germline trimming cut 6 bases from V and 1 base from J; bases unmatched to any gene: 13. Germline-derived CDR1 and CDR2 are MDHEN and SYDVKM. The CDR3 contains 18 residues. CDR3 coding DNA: TGTGCCAGCAGAGGAGGTGGGACAGGGATTTTCAGCAATCAGCCCCAGCATTTT. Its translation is CASRGGGTGIFSNQPQHF.

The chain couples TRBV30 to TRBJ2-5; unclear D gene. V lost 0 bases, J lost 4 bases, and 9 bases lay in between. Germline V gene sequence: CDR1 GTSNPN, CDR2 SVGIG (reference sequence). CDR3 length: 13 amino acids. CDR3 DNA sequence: TGTGCCTGGAGTGTATACTTTCCAGAGACCCAGTACTTC. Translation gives CAWSVYFPETQYF.

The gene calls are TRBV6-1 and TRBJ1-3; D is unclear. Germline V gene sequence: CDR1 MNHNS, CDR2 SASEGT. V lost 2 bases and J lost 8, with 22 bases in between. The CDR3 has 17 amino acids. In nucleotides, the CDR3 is TGTGCCAGCAGTGAATTTTCAGCCGGGGTCTTATGGGACACCATATATTTT. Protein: CASSEFSAGVLWDTIYF.

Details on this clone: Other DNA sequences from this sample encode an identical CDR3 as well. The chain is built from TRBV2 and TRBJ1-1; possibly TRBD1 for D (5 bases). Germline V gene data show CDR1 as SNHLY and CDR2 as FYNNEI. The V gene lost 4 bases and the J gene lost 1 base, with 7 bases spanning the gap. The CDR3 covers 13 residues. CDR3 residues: CASSGQGNTEAFF. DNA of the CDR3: TGTGCCAGCAGTGGCCAGGGGAACACTGAAGCTTTCTTT.

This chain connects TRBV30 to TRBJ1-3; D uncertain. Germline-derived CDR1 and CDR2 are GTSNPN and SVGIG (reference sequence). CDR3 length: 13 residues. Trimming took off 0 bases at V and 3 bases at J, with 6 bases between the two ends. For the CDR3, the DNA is TGTGCCTGGAGTGTGGCAGTTGGAAACACCATATATTTT. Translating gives CAWSVAVGNTIYF.

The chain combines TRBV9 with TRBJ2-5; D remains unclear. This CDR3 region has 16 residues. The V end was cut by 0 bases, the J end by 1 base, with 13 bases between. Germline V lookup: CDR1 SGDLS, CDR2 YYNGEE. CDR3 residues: CASSVGITTAQETQYF. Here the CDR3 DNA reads TGTGCCAGCAGCGTAGGAATCACAACAGCCCAAGAGACCCAGTACTTC.